The present entry profiles one T cell receptor (beta chain) with its context. 60 Vbeta and 13 Jbeta primers were used in PCR. Sequenced by immunoSEQ multiplex PCR; TCRdb stores in-frame clones only, minus some. The table records some 92,000 clones, 65% to 85% of them present only once. These data are taken from a study of cytomegalovirus exposure and HLA in healthy donors. In germline, CDR1 is GTSNPN, CDR2 SVGIG (reference sequence). This CDR3 is 13 amino acids long. V was cut by 3 bases and J by 2 bases, with 10 bases left in between. The chain couples TRBV30 to TRBJ1-1, with unresolved D. The receptor was derived from a man aged 25 to 40 in good health and CMV-seronegative. The sample comprised PBMCs. In DNA form, the CDR3 reads TGTGCCTGGAGCAAGAACAGAAACACTGAAGCTTTCTTT. This translates into CAWSKNRNTEAFF.